This T cell receptor (beta chain) was observed in a study of T cell clones after liver transplantation. Overall study context: TCRbeta sequencing after a pre-transplant mixed lymphocyte reaction identified graft-donor-reactive clones, later tracked in post-transplant blood. As an antigen-independent comparator, third-party-reactive TCRbeta sequences came from pre-transplant mixed lymphocyte reactions.

The CDR3 has 13 residues. V lost 3 bases, J lost 3 bases, and 2 bases stayed unmatched. The germline gives CDR1 SGDLS, CDR2 YYNGEE. The assay was immunoSEQ multiplex PCR, and TCRdb's table has in-frame clones only and misses some. The sample lists some 80,000 clones, around four fifths occurring once. The chain uses TRBV9 and TRBJ1-2; 7 nucleotides match TRBD1. Here the sequenced sample was CD4+ T cells from blood, taken 45 to 46 months after liver transplant. This TCR derives from a human patient who received a liver transplant. A share of the T cells may be of graft donor origin. The chain's CDR3 is CASSATGDYGYTF. The CDR3 bases are TGTGCCAGCAGCGCTACAGGGGACTATGGCTACACCTTC.